A selection of T cell receptor beta chains follows, all from one sample in a study of PD-1 blockade in classical Hodgkin lymphoma. Clones were sequenced by immunoSEQ multiplex PCR, and TCRdb holds only the in-frame ones, with some missing. The sample contains tens of thousands of clones, 85% to 90% of which appear only once. This material consisted of peripheral blood mononuclear cells (PBMCs), taken before the second cycle of nivolumab. All receptors derive from a human donor with classical Hodgkin lymphoma. Both conserved end residues are part of each CDR3. A D gene is named only where the DNA matches it firmly. Size values are once, few and many counts, or a class for expanded clones, and some rows have none.

v_call,j_call,clone_size,d_call,cdr3_nt,cdr3_aa
TRBV18,TRBJ2-6,.,TRBD1,TGTGCCAGCTCACCAAGCGGACAGGCTTACTCTGGGGCCAACGTCCTGACTTTC,CASSPSGQAYSGANVLTF
TRBV2,TRBJ1-2,.,.,TGTGCCAGCAAAAAAGACCGGGAATTCGGCTATGGCTACACCTTC,CASKKDREFGYGYTF
TRBV20-1,TRBJ1-1,once,.,TGCAGCGGAGACGGTGGCGGTGAAGCTTTCTTT,CSGDGGGEAFF
TRBV10-2,TRBJ2-2,large,.,TGCGCCAGCAGTGAGGAGGGCACCGGGGAGCTGTTTTTT,CASSEEGTGELFF
TRBV11-2,TRBJ1-5,.,.,TGTGCCAGCAGCTTAGCGCCAGACAGCAATCAGCCCCAGCATTTT,CASSLAPDSNQPQHF
TRBV5-1,TRBJ2-7,.,TRBD1,TGCGCCAGCAGCTCGGACAGGGGCTCTTACGAGCAGTACTTC,CASSSDRGSYEQYF
TRBV6-1,TRBJ1-3,.,.,TGTGCCAGCAGTGCGGACAGTCCGCCGAGGGGCAACACCATATATTTT,CASSADSPPRGNTIYF
TRBV7-2,TRBJ2-2,.,.,TGTGCCAGCAGCTTAGTGATTACCGGGGAGCTGTTTTTT,CASSLVITGELFF
TRBV10-1,TRBJ1-4,.,.,TGCGCCAGCTCCCTCGACCCCGTTGGTGAAAAACTGTTTTTT,CASSLDPVGEKLFF
TRBV6-4,TRBJ2-2,.,TRBD2,TGTGCCAGCAGCCCGACGACTAGCCTTTTTACCGGGGAGCTGTTTTTT,CASSPTTSLFTGELFF
TRBV15,TRBJ2-1,.,TRBD2,TGTGCCACCAGCCCCCGACTAGCGGAGGATTACAATGAGCAGTTCTTC,CATSPRLAEDYNEQFF
TRBV27,TRBJ2-7,.,.,TGTGCCAGCAGTGGCCCAAACTACGAGCAGTACTTC,CASSGPNYEQYF
TRBV5-1,TRBJ2-7,.,TRBD1,TGCGCCAGCAGGAGGACAGGCTACGAGCAGTACTTC,CASRRTGYEQYF
TRBV18,TRBJ2-3,.,TRBD2,TGTGCCAGCTCACCACTCCCCGGGACTAGCGGGCCACAGCGCACAGATACGCAGTATTTT,CASSPLPGTSGPQRTDTQYF
TRBV28,TRBJ2-7,.,.,TGTGCCAGCAGTTTAAGGGGAAACTACCAAACCTACGAGCAGTACTTC,CASSLRGNYQTYEQYF
TRBV6-5,TRBJ2-1,once,TRBD2,TGTGCCAGCAGTTTAGCGGGATGGGGGGGTGAGCAGTTCTTC,CASSLAGWGGEQFF
TRBV5-1,TRBJ2-3,.,.,TGCGCCAGCAGGGACACAGATACGCAGTATTTT,CASRDTDTQYF
TRBV7-9,TRBJ1-3,.,.,TGTGCCAGCAGCTCGATCCGGGACCAGGACGGAAACACCATATATTTT,CASSSIRDQDGNTIYF
TRBV2,TRBJ2-1,.,.,TGTGCCAGCAGGGAGATCTCGAGCTCCTACAATGAGCAGTTCTTC,CASREISSSYNEQFF
TRBV6-5,TRBJ2-7,.,.,TGTGCCAGCAGTTACTCGAACAGCGGCGAGCAGTACTTC,CASSYSNSGEQYF
TRBV5-6,TRBJ2-5,.,.,TGTGCCAGCAGGATGTATGGTGGTGGGGCTCAAGAGACCCAGTACTTC,CASRMYGGGAQETQYF
TRBV7-8,TRBJ1-1,.,.,TGTGCCAGCAGCTCCGAGTCGGTTGTGACAGAAGAAGCTTTCTTT,CASSSESVVTEEAFF
TRBV5-6,TRBJ2-1,.,TRBD1,TGTGCCAGCAGCCCCGACAGGGTCAACAATGAGCAGTTCTTC,CASSPDRVNNEQFF
TRBV9,TRBJ1-4,few,.,TGTGCCAGCCAACGGGAGATTAATGAAAAACTGTTTTTT,CASQREINEKLFF
TRBV11-2,TRBJ2-5,.,.,TGTGCCAGCAGCCCAAACCCTGGGCCGCAAGAGACCCAGTACTTC,CASSPNPGPQETQYF
TRBV2,TRBJ1-1,.,.,TGTGCCAGCAGTGAAGGGGTAGGGGGAGGGCTTCTCCCCTGGGAGGAAGCTTTCTTT,CASSEGVGGGLLPWEEAFF
TRBV14,TRBJ1-4,.,TRBD1,TGTGCCAGCAGCCAAGATCGCGCTACAGGGGGCTTGGTTTTT,CASSQDRATGGLVF
TRBV7-2,TRBJ2-3,.,.,TGTGCCAGCAGCCCACCCCTAGCCTCAGATACGCAGTATTTT,CASSPPLASDTQYF
TRBV2,TRBJ1-4,few,.,TGTGCCACTACGGGAGAGGGTACGGAAAAACTGTTTTTT,CATTGEGTEKLFF
TRBV5-1,TRBJ2-3,.,TRBD1,TGCGCCAGCAGCTCCTCGGACAGGGGGACAGATACGCAGTATTTT,CASSSSDRGTDTQYF
TRBV2,TRBJ2-2,.,.,TGTGCCAGCAGTAAAATCACCGGGGAGCTGTTTTTT,CASSKITGELFF
TRBV19,TRBJ1-5,.,TRBD1,TGTGCCAGTAGTACTTCCGGGACAGGGGCTCACAATCAGCCCCAGCATTTT,CASSTSGTGAHNQPQHF
TRBV5-4,TRBJ2-5,.,.,TGTGCCAGCAGCTTCAGAGGACAGAACCAAGAGACCCAGTACTTC,CASSFRGQNQETQYF
TRBV19,TRBJ2-3,once,TRBD1,TGTGCCAGTAGTCAGGACAGGGCCACAGATACGCAGTATTTT,CASSQDRATDTQYF
TRBV11-3,TRBJ2-7,.,.,TGTGCCAGCAGCCTCCCTCCAGAGGACGAGCAGTACTTC,CASSLPPEDEQYF
TRBV11-2,TRBJ2-7,.,.,TGTGCCAGCAGCCGTCCCGGATCCTCCTACGAGCAGTACTTC,CASSRPGSSYEQYF
TRBV6-5,TRBJ2-1,.,TRBD2,TGTGCCAGCAGAGTCGGGGGGGGCAATGAGCAGTTCTTC,CASRVGGGNEQFF
TRBV30,TRBJ2-5,.,.,TGTGCCTGGAGTCAACAGGTAGCGGAGACCCAGTACTTC,CAWSQQVAETQYF
TRBV18,TRBJ1-5,.,.,TGTGCCAGCTCACCCGATGGCAATCAGCCCCAGCATTTT,CASSPDGNQPQHF
TRBV28,TRBJ2-1,.,TRBD1,TGTGCCAGCAGCTCGGACAGGGGGGTGATGGATTCCAATGAGCAGTTCTTC,CASSSDRGVMDSNEQFF
TRBV7-9,TRBJ1-5,.,.,TGTGCCAGCAGCTCCGTGGTTGGCAATCAGCCCCAGCATTTT,CASSSVVGNQPQHF
TRBV30,TRBJ1-2,.,.,TGTGCCTGGAGTAGGGGGGTTGGCTACACCTTC,CAWSRGVGYTF
TRBV4-1,TRBJ2-1,.,.,TGCGCCAGCAGCCAAGATGGACTGGACTACAATGAGCAGTTCTTC,CASSQDGLDYNEQFF